The 22 T cell receptor beta chains presented below share a single source sample, sequenced in a study of blood T cell repertoires in COVID-19 (dated by TCRdb to the early 2020s). The library was generated by the immunoSEQ multiplex PCR assay. The clones in this table, taken by TCRdb from immuneACCESS, are in-frame only. Not every clone is retained; where verified, under half of the shortfall comes from an unresolved V gene, and the cause of the rest is unknown. The table for this sample lists roughly 230,000 clones; 84% of them were counted only once. Approximately 4.8% of the sample goes to the ten largest clones. The source material was peripheral blood. These receptors were taken from a man aged 50 to 60 with active or convalescent COVID-19.

The rearrangement uses TRBV4-2 and TRBJ2-2; TRBD2 aligns across 10 bases. V lost 4 bases and J lost 0; bases outside the gene matches: 11. Looked up from germline, CDR1 is LGHNA and CDR2 is YNFKEQ. The CDR3 has 19 amino acids. The CDR3 protein is CASSLVPLAGAANTGELFF. CDR3 nucleotide sequence: TGTGCCAGCAGCCTGGTTCCCCTAGCGGGGGCCGCGAACACCGGGGAGCTGTTTTTT.

This clone was found once. The chain joins TRBV6-4 to TRBJ2-2; possible D gene TRBD1, 6 bases. CDR3 length equals 15 residues. The V end was cut by 2 bases, the J end by 3 bases, with 10 bases between. Per the germline V gene, CDR1 is MRHNA and CDR2 is SNTAGT. The DNA of the CDR3 is TGTGCCAGCAGTGACGGTGAGGGGGACACCGGGGAGCTGTTTTTT. Amino acid sequence: CASSDGEGDTGELFF.

This clone was counted between two and nine times. The chain combines TRBV28 with TRBJ1-6, with 7 bases matching TRBD1. The V gene's germline CDR1 is MDHEN and CDR2 SYDVKM. V lost 5 bases, J lost 6 bases, and 4 bases stayed unmatched. This CDR3 spans 14 amino acids. CDR3 sequence reads: CASSPRQGNSPLHF. CDR3 in DNA: TGTGCCAGCAGTCCACGACAGGGTAATTCACCCCTCCACTTT. The full variable domain, rest sourced from reference TRBV28 and TRBJ1-6, is DVKVTQSSRYLVKRTGEKVFLECVQDMDHENMFWYRQDPGLGLRLIYFSYDVKMKEKGDIPEGYSVSREKKERFSLILESASTNQTSMYLCASSPRQGNSPLHFGNGTRLTVT.

The J gene is TRBJ2-2, the V gene TRBV19, with 15 bases identical to TRBD2. Per the germline V gene, CDR1 is LNHDA and CDR2 is SQIVND (reference sequence). The CDR3 has 16 amino acids. The V and J ends lost 10 bases and 7 bases, in that order; junction bases with no gene match: 10. The CDR3 region has the DNA TGTGCCACCCGAGGTGGACTAGCGGGGGGGGTCGGGGAGCTGTTTTTT. Translating it yields CATRGGLAGGVGELFF.

V and J are TRBV19 and TRBJ2-1; D is uncertain. The CDR3 spans 12 residues. Germline CDR1 is LNHDA and CDR2 is SQIVND (reference sequence). Trimming pared 7 bases from V and 2 bases from J, leaving 6 bases between. CDR3: CASKAPYNEQFF. CDR3 sequence (DNA): TGTGCCAGTAAAGCCCCCTACAATGAGCAGTTCTTC.

V gene TRBV11-2 combines with J gene TRBJ2-1; 7 nucleotides agree with TRBD1. Germline V gene sequence: CDR1 SGHAT, CDR2 FQNNGV. The CDR3 is 18 residues long. V lost 0 bases and J lost 0; bases outside the gene matches: 8. CDR3 region: CASSLDRLDRSSYNEQFF. CDR3 nucleotides: TGTGCCAGCAGCTTAGATAGGTTGGACAGGAGCTCCTACAATGAGCAGTTCTTC.

The V and J genes are TRBV3-1 (or the pseudogene TRBV3-2) and TRBJ2-2, with a weak D call TRBD2 (6 bases). Germline V CDR1 and CDR2: LGHDT, YNNKEL (reference sequence). The CDR3 has 14 amino acids. V was clipped by 4 bases and J by 6 bases, with 12 bases between them. The CDR3 DNA sequence: TGTGCCAGCAGCCGGACCCGGGGGTCCGGGGAGCTGTTTTTT. Protein sequence: CASSRTRGSGELFF.

This chain joins TRBV27 and TRBJ1-5; D may be TRBD1 (5 bases). Germline assignment: CDR1 MNHEY and CDR2 SMNVEV (reference sequence). With 5 bases removed from V and 9 bases from J, the gap between germline ends came to 23 bases. This CDR3 is 16 amino acids long. CDR3 loop: CASSRGGPSWGGPQHF. CDR3 nucleotides: TGTGCCAGCAGTAGGGGTGGCCCGTCGTGGGGAGGGCCCCAGCATTTT.

This clone was detected only once. This chain links TRBV5-1 with TRBJ2-7; D is possibly TRBD2 (6 bases). V was trimmed by 4 bases and J by 6 bases, leaving 20 bases between them. Germline V gene lookup returns CDR1 SGHRS and CDR2 YFSETQ. The CDR3 covers 15 residues. The CDR3 DNA is TGCGCCAGCAGCCCGAGGAGGGACGGAGAACGCGAGCAGTACTTC. This codes for CASSPRRDGEREQYF.

As DNA, the CDR3 is TGTGCCAGCAGCTTTTCGCTAGCGGGGGCCAGGGGAGAGACCCAGTACTTC. Amino acid sequence: CASSFSLAGARGETQYF. This chain uses TRBV7-8 with TRBJ2-5; the match to TRBD2 covers 10 bases. The J segment lost 4 bases and the V segment lost 3 bases, leaving 11 bases of the junction unmatched. The CDR3 runs to 17 residues. Germline CDR1 reads SGHVS; CDR2 reads FQNEAQ.

V and J are TRBV6-2 or TRBV6-3 and TRBJ2-7; 7 bases align to TRBD1. Germline CDR1 and CDR2: MNHEY and SVGEGT. The J segment lost 0 bases and the V segment lost 2 bases, leaving 4 bases of the junction unmatched. The CDR3 loop spans 15 amino acids. The chain's CDR3 is CASSYGQVSSYEQYF. CDR3 sequence (DNA): TGTGCCAGCAGTTACGGACAGGTGAGCTCCTACGAGCAGTACTTC.

The CDR3 loop is CASSPRTGENTGELFF. CDR3 nucleotide sequence: TGTGCCAGCAGCCCGCGGACAGGGGAGAACACCGGGGAGCTGTTTTTT. The chain joins TRBV5-5 to TRBJ2-2; 9 bases map to TRBD1. Germline assignment: CDR1 SGHKS and CDR2 YYEKEE (reference sequence). CDR3 length: 16 amino acids. V lost 4 bases to trimming and J lost 1 base; unmatched junction nucleotides: 5. The whole variable domain, remainder taken from reference TRBV5-5 and TRBJ2-2, is DAGVTQSPTHLIKTRGQQVTLRCSPISGHKSVSWYQQVLGQGPQFIFQYYEKEERGRGNFPDRFSARQFPNYSSELNVNALLLGDSALYLCASSPRTGENTGELFFGEGSRLTVL.

V and J are TRBV28 and TRBJ1-2; D might be TRBD1 (6 bases). The CDR3 loop spans 13 amino acids. Germline CDR1 is MDHEN and CDR2 is SYDVKM. Trimming cost V 5 bases and J 4 bases, with 11 bases left between them. This CDR3 reads CASSPTGTYGYTF. The CDR3 nucleotides read TGTGCCAGCAGTCCGACAGGAACCTATGGCTACACCTTC.

The J gene is TRBJ2-1, the V gene TRBV18, with a possible D match to TRBD2 (6 bases). The V and J ends lost 0 bases and 4 bases respectively, with 19 bases between them. In germline, CDR1 is KGHSH, CDR2 LQKENI. This CDR3 contains 18 residues. The CDR3 here is CASSPPFRQAGIYNEQFF. The DNA for the CDR3 is TGTGCCAGCTCACCACCGTTTAGGCAGGCGGGGATATACAATGAGCAGTTCTTC.

The V gene is TRBV19, the J gene TRBJ2-3; the match to TRBD2 covers 7 bases. This CDR3 is built from 14 residues. With 5 bases clipped from V and 2 bases from J, the junction kept 4 bases outside the gene matches. The V gene's germline CDR1 is LNHDA and CDR2 SQIVND (reference sequence). The CDR3 DNA follows: TGTGCCAGTAGTTCGGGACTATTCACAGATACGCAGTATTTT. Its translation: CASSSGLFTDTQYF.

The genes are TRBV29-1 and TRBJ1-5; possibly TRBD1 for D (6 bases). The CDR3 loop spans 13 amino acids. CDR1 and CDR2 from the germline V gene are SQVTM and ANQGSEA. The V end lost 6 bases, the J end lost 7 bases, and 16 bases lay between the germline ends. CDR3 amino acids: CSVGGRLGQPQHF. The CDR3 DNA sequence: TGCAGCGTGGGGGGGCGGTTGGGACAGCCCCAGCATTTT.

This clone has a single count. The CDR3 protein is CASERTMNTEAFF. CDR3 bases: TGTGCCAGTGAGCGCACCATGAACACTGAAGCTTTCTTT. The chain uses TRBV19 and TRBJ1-1; D uncertain. V lost 8 bases and J 0 bases, leaving 10 bases between the germline ends. The CDR3 is 13 residues long. Germline V CDR1 and CDR2: LNHDA, SQIVND (reference sequence). The variable domain in full, with the rest retrieved from reference TRBV19 and TRBJ1-1, is DGGITQSPKYLFRKEGQNVTLSCEQNLNHDAMYWYRQDPGQGLRLIYYSQIVNDFQKGDIAEGYSVSREKKESFPLTVTSAQKNPTAFYLCASERTMNTEAFFGQGTRLTVV.

The chain uses TRBV25-1 and TRBJ1-1; no definite D call. V was clipped by 2 bases and J by 5 bases, with 12 bases between them. Germline assignment: CDR1 MGHDK and CDR2 SYGVNS. This CDR3 has 14 amino acids. CDR3 protein: CASSEPGFLTEAFF. CDR3 nucleotides: TGTGCCAGCAGTGAACCCGGTTTCTTAACTGAAGCTTTCTTT.

The chain combines TRBV5-6 with TRBJ1-1; D is uncertain. Trimming shortened V by 0 bases and J by 5 bases, and 11 bases separated the two germline ends. Germline V CDR1 and CDR2: SGHDT, YYEEEE. The CDR3 is 14 amino acids. The CDR3 nucleotides read TGTGCCAGCAGCTTGGGGGCTAAGAGAACTGAAGCTTTCTTT. Translating gives CASSLGAKRTEAFF.

This clone occurred a few times. The chain's CDR3 is CASRSPGTGLFNEQFF. CDR3 DNA: TGTGCCAGCAGGTCTCCCGGGACAGGCCTTTTCAATGAGCAGTTCTTC. The chain recombines TRBV11-2 with TRBJ2-1, with TRBD1 identical over 8 bases. After removal of 6 bases from V and 6 bases from J, the junction contained 13 bases not matched to a gene. Germline CDR1 reads SGHAT; CDR2 reads FQNNGV. The CDR3 spans 16 residues.

V usage is TRBV2 and J usage is TRBJ1-1; 12 nucleotides agree with TRBD1. The germline V gene encodes CDR1 SNHLY and CDR2 FYNNEI. This CDR3 contains 13 residues. Losses at the gene ends were 10 bases for V and 6 bases for J; bases not matched to a gene: 6. For the CDR3, the DNA is TGTGCCACCCAGGGACAGGGGGCTGCTGAAGCTTTCTTT. The encoded protein is CATQGQGAAEAFF.

CDR3 residues: CASSQGIEQYF. CDR3 DNA sequence: TGCGCCAGCAGCCAAGGTATAGAGCAGTACTTC. The chain links TRBV4-1 to TRBJ2-7; D is unclear. The CDR3 sequence is 11 residues long. The ends were cut back, 1 base at V and 7 bases at J, with 5 bases in the middle. Germline V gene lookup returns CDR1 MGHRA and CDR2 YSYEKL.